This TCR beta chain was retrieved from a study of blood T cell repertoires in COVID-19. Study-level information: PBMCs, B-cell-depleted T cells, or T cells provided the cDNA or gDNA that made up the material.

Assay used: immunoSEQ multiplex PCR; TCRdb lists only in-frame clones, some missing. The profile shows about 250,000 clones, 80% to 90% of them singletons. Germline CDR1 MDHEN, CDR2 SYDVKM. This CDR3 is 15 amino acids long. Between the trimmed V and J ends, which lost 4 bases and 3 bases, there was a span of 16 bases. The sequenced material came from peripheral blood. The V call is TRBV28, the J call TRBJ2-7, with D possibly being TRBD2 (5 bases). The clonotype originates from an elderly man with acute or convalescent COVID-19. As DNA, the CDR3 is TGTGCCAGCAGTTCATCGGGGAGTTGGGGCTACGAGCAGTACTTC. Its protein product is CASSSSGSWGYEQYF.